Presented here are 3 T cell receptor beta chains from one specimen sequenced in a study of identical twins (dated by TCRdb to about 2016). Libraries came from 5' RACE. For sequencing, an Illumina HiSeq 2000 was employed. TCRdb reworked the public reads: Q25 trimming with fastp, MiXCR clone assembly, productive beta chains retained. For every CDR3 protein sequence, its rows merge into one entry that carries the most common genes and DNA. In all, the sample holds 400,000 to 650,000 distinct CDR3 sequences, and less than 25% of those were seen once. Around 0.91% of the sample is held by the ten biggest clonotypes. The same data also contributed to another study, on T cells expressing NK-cell markers.

The sample was CD4+ T cells sorted from blood. These receptors originate from a woman between 18 and 30 years old in good health.

This clonotype was seen only a few times. The V and J genes are TRBV7-9 and TRBJ2-1; D not resolved. Per the germline V gene, CDR1 is SEHNR and CDR2 is FQNEAQ (reference sequence). The CDR3 covers 11 residues. V was pared by 7 bases and J by 9 bases, with 10 bases between. The CDR3 is CASTPVGEQFF. The CDR3 coding sequence is TGTGCCAGCACCCCCGTCGGTGAGCAGTTCTTC.

V gene TRBV20-1 combines with J gene TRBJ2-3; 9 bases line up with TRBD2. V was clipped by 5 bases and J by 4 bases; unmatched bases: 7. The germline V gene has CDR1 DFQATT and CDR2 SNEGSKA (reference sequence). The CDR3 loop spans 14 amino acids. As DNA, the CDR3 is TGCAGTGCTCCCCTTAGCGGGAGACCAGATACGCAGTATTTT. Encoded protein: CSAPLSGRPDTQYF.

This clonotype showed up just a few times. The chain combines TRBV29-1 with TRBJ1-1, with D maybe TRBD1 (6 bases). Trimming stripped 7 bases from V and 2 bases from J, with 14 bases between. Germline V CDR1 and CDR2: SQVTM, ANQGSEA. CDR3 length: 13 amino acids. CDR3: CSGRTASNTEAFF. CDR3 bases: TGCAGCGGACGGACAGCCTCTAACACTGAAGCTTTCTTT.